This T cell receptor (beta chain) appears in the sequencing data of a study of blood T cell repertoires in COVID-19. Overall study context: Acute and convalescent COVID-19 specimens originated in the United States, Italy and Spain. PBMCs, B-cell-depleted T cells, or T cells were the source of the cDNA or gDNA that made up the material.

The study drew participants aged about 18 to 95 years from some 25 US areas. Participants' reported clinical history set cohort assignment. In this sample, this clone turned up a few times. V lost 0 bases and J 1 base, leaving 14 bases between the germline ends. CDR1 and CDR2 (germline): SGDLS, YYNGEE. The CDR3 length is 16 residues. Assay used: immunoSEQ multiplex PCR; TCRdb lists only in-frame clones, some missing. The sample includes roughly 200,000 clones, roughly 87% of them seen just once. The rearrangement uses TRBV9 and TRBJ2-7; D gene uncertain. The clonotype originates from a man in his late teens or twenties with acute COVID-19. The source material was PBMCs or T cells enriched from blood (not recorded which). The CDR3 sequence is CASSVEGTALSYEQYF. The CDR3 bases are TGTGCCAGCAGCGTAGAAGGAACAGCTCTTTCCTACGAGCAGTACTTC.